This T cell receptor (beta chain) was captured in a study of T cell responses to AZD1222 COVID-19 vaccine. For this clone: Its specificity is unknown.

Whole-study findings and limits: Among AZD1222 vaccinees, only 5 or 6 were seropositive at baseline. White British people made up most donors, females outnumbered males, and clonal diversity was possibly underestimated. Researchers report vaccine-associated CD4 TCRs spanning spike, with dominance at 160-218 and 743-854.

Generated by immunoSEQ multiplex PCR, the TCRdb table keeps only in-frame clones and is missing some. The table has about 73,000 clones, around 89% seen once; the top ten hold about a fifth. V was pared by 5 bases and J by 3 bases, with 8 bases of the junction left unmatched. The CDR3 has 15 residues. From germline, CDR1 is MDHEN and CDR2 SYDVKM. The TCR was taken from an adult in good health. The V gene is TRBV28, the J gene TRBJ1-1, with 8 positions matching TRBD1. Sequenced material: peripheral blood, taken on day 0 of AZD1222 vaccination. The CDR3 reads CASSTITGGDTEAFF. CDR3 DNA sequence: TGTGCCAGCAGTACAATCACAGGGGGAGACACTGAAGCTTTCTTT. Looking up the rest from reference TRBV28 and TRBJ1-1 gives the full variable domain: DVKVTQSSRYLVKRTGEKVFLECVQDMDHENMFWYRQDPGLGLRLIYFSYDVKMKEKGDIPEGYSVSREKKERFSLILESASTNQTSMYLCASSTITGGDTEAFFGQGTRLTVV.